This TCR beta chain was documented in a study of technical replicates of blood from several donors. Profiling relied on immunoSEQ multiplex PCR, and the TCRdb table lists in-frame clones only, not all of them. The sample shows tens of thousands of clones, roughly 97% of them seen only once. This CDR3 has 15 amino acids. Looked up from germline, CDR1 is GTSNPN and CDR2 is SVGIG (reference sequence). The V gene end was trimmed by 4 bases and the J gene end by 4 bases; junction bases not matched to a gene: 7. The TCR sequence derives from a human donor in good health. The specimen sequenced was T cells isolated from PBMCs. The rearrangement joins TRBV30 to TRBJ2-2, with 9 bases lining up with TRBD1. The CDR3 region is CAWKGQGWVTGELFF. The CDR3 region has the DNA TGTGCCTGGAAGGGACAGGGTTGGGTCACCGGGGAGCTGTTTTTT.